This T cell receptor (beta chain) was obtained from a study of CD8+CD57+ T cells in acquired aplastic anemia. TCR beta VDJ and CDR3 profiles were obtained from a genomic DNA template. MiXCR, applied by TCRdb to the reads, yields one record per CDR3 protein. The table lists a few hundred thousand distinct CDR3 sequences, around 60% of them singletons, with less than 10% in the top ten. In this sample, this clonotype turned up a few times. This may arise from a read error, as a much more abundant clone is one base away. This CDR3 contains 14 residues. Germline lookup yields CDR1 MNHEY and CDR2 SVGEGT. The TCR sequence derives from a human donor with severe aplastic anemia or a healthy control (not recorded which). The rearrangement uses TRBV6-2 or TRBV6-3 and TRBJ2-7, with 10 nucleotides matching TRBD2. Sequencing input: sorted CD4+, CD8+, or CD8+CD57+ T cells (not recorded which) from PBMCs. This chain's CDR3 is CASTEAGGPYERYF. For the CDR3, the DNA is TGTGCCAGCACCGAAGCGGGGGGGCCCTACGAGCGGTACTTC.